This is a list of T cell receptor beta chains from one sample in a study of blood T cell repertoires in COVID-19. TCRdb's copy holds only in-frame clones and misses some; the assay was immunoSEQ multiplex PCR. The sample carries approximately 460,000 clones, roughly 89% recorded once. Sequencing was done on a sample of peripheral blood. Source of these receptors: a man aged 18 to 35 with COVID-19, enrolled during active disease. Each CDR3 is given with its conserved first and last residue. The D gene is left open where the match is weak. Expanded clones get a size class; other rows say once, few or many, or leave the size out.

v_gene,j_gene,d_gene,abundance,CDR3nt,CDR3aa
TRBV3-1/TRBV3-2,TRBJ2-7,-,-,TGTGCCAGCAGCCAAGACTACGGGGTCTACGAGCAGTACTTC,CASSQDYGVYEQYF
TRBV23-1,TRBJ1-2,TRBD1,-,TGCGCCAGCAGTCAGGACAGGGTGTTCTATGGCTACACCTTC,CASSQDRVFYGYTF
TRBV5-1,TRBJ2-3,-,-,TGCGCCAGCAGCCCCGTGGGGGGGGCGCAAGATACGCAGTATTTT,CASSPVGGAQDTQYF
TRBV6-4,TRBJ1-3,TRBD1,-,TGTGCCAGCAGTGAGTCCGGGACAGGGATCCCTGGAAACACCATATATTTT,CASSESGTGIPGNTIYF
TRBV19,TRBJ1-1,TRBD1,-,TGTGCCAGTAGTATAAGGGGGAGGACAGGGCTAAACACTGAAGCTTTCTTT,CASSIRGRTGLNTEAFF
TRBV6-5,TRBJ1-1,-,once,TGTGCCAGCAGTTACAGGGGGAACACTGAAGCTTTCTTT,CASSYRGNTEAFF
TRBV27,TRBJ1-2,-,-,TGTGCCAGCAGTTTAGAAGGGACATTAGGCGCCTACACCTTC,CASSLEGTLGAYTF
TRBV7-8,TRBJ1-2,-,-,TGTGCCAGCAGCTTAGCGCTCGAGCCGGACTATGGCTACACCTTC,CASSLALEPDYGYTF
TRBV18,TRBJ2-5,-,-,TGTGCCAGCTCACCACGCTTTCAGCAGGAAGAGACCCAGTACTTC,CASSPRFQQEETQYF
TRBV11-2,TRBJ2-1,-,-,TGTGCCAGCAGCTTAGGGGGGCAGGCTGACCATGAGCAGTTCTTC,CASSLGGQADHEQFF
TRBV5-1,TRBJ2-2,TRBD2,-,TGCGCCAGCAGCCTGCAGGGAGGGGCGAACACCGGGGAGCTGTTTTTT,CASSLQGGANTGELFF
TRBV5-6,TRBJ2-1,TRBD2,-,TGTGCCAGCAGCATTGGGACTAGCGGACTCAACAATGAGCAGTTCTTC,CASSIGTSGLNNEQFF
TRBV19,TRBJ2-7,TRBD2,-,TGTGCCAGTAGTCCGGCCGGGCGGGGGATCTACGAGCAGTACTTC,CASSPAGRGIYEQYF
TRBV18,TRBJ1-5,-,-,TGTGCCAGCTCACCCGAAAACAGCCTTACCAATCAGCCCCAGCATTTT,CASSPENSLTNQPQHF
TRBV5-8,TRBJ1-5,TRBD1,-,TGTGCCAGCAGCTCTACCGGGACAGGGGTTTTT,CASSSTGTGVF
TRBV7-2,TRBJ2-6,-,few,TGTGCCAGCAGCTTCGGGGTTTCCCTATCTGGGGCCAACGTCCTGACTTTC,CASSFGVSLSGANVLTF
TRBV27,TRBJ1-4,TRBD1,-,TGTGCCAGCAGTTCAACCGGGACAGGGGAGGGAAAACTGTTTTTT,CASSSTGTGEGKLFF
TRBV18,TRBJ2-7,TRBD1,few,TGTGCCAGCTCACCAAAGGGGGCGTCAGCCTACGAGCAGTACTTC,CASSPKGASAYEQYF